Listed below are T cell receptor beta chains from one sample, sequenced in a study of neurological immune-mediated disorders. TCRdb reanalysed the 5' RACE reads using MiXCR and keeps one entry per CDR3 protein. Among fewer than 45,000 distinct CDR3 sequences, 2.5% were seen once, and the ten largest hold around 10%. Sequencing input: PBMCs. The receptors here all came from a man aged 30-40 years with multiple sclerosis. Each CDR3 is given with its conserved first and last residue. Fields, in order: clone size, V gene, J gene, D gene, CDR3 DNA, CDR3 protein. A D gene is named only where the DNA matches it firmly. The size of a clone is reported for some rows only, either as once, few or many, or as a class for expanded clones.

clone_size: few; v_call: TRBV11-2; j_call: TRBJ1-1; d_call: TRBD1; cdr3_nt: TGTGCCAGCAGCAATCCCGGGACAGGGAATAGTAGGACTGAAGCTTTCTTT; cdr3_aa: CASSNPGTGNSRTEAFF
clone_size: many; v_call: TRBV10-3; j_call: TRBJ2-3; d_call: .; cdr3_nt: TGTGCCATCAGTGAGTCAGGGACAAAAGATACGCAGTATTTT; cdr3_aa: CAISESGTKDTQYF
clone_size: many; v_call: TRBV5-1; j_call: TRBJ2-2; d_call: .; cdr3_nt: TGCGCCAGCAGCCTTCGGGGACACCCGAACACCGGGGAGCTGTTTTTT; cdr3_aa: CASSLRGHPNTGELFF
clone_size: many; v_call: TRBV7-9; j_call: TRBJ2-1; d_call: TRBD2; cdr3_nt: TGTGCCAGCAGCTTAATAAGCGGGAGTAAGGGTGAGCAGTTCTTC; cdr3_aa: CASSLISGSKGEQFF
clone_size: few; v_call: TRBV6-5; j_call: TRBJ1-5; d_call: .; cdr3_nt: TGTGCCAGCAGACGCGGACAGTACAATCAGCCCCAGCATTTT; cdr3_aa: CASRRGQYNQPQHF
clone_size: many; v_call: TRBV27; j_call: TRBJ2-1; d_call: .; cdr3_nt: TGTGCCAGCAGACGACTGGCGGATGAGCAGTTCTTC; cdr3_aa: CASRRLADEQFF
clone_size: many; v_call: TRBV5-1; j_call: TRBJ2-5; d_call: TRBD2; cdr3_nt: TGCGCCAGCAGGACTAGCGGGGCATGGGAGACCCAGTACTTC; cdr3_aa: CASRTSGAWETQYF
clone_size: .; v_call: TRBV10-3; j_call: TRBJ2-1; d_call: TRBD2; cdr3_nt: TGTGCCATCAATCCTAGCGGGGGCCACAATGAGCAGTTCTTC; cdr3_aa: CAINPSGGHNEQFF
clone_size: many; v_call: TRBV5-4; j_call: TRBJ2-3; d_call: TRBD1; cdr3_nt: TGTGCCAGCAGCCACGGACAGGGGAGGGATACGCAGTATTTT; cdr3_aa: CASSHGQGRDTQYF
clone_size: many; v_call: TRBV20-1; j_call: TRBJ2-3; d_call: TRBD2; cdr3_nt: TGCAGTGCTACCCTCATAGCGGGGCCAGATACGCAGTATTTT; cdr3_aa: CSATLIAGPDTQYF
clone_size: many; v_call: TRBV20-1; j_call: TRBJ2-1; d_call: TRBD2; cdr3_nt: TGCAGTGCTAGAGATCCGGCTAGCGGGGGGGACAATGAGCAGTTCTTC; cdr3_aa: CSARDPASGGDNEQFF
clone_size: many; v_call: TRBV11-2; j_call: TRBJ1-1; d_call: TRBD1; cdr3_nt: TGTGCCAGCAGAAGGAGACCCGGGACAGGGGGTTTCGGGAACACTGAAGCTTTCTTT; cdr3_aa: CASRRRPGTGGFGNTEAFF
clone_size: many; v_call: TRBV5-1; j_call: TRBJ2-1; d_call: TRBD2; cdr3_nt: TGCGCCAGCAGCTTGGTTCTAGCGGGAAGGGGTGAGCAGTTCTTC; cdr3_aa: CASSLVLAGRGEQFF
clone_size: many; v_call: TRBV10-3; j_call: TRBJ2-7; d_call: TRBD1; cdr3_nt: TGTGCCATCAGTGAGAGACAGGGGGTCTACGAGCAGTACTTC; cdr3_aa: CAISERQGVYEQYF
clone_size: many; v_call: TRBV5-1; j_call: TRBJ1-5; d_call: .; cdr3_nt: TGCGCCAGCAGCTTTGGAGGAGCGGGCAATCAGCCCCAGCATTTT; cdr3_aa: CASSFGGAGNQPQHF
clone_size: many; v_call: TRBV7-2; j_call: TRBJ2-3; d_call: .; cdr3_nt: TGTGCCAGCAGCTTACGGGCCCGCGGGGTCACAGATACGCAGTATTTT; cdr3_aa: CASSLRARGVTDTQYF
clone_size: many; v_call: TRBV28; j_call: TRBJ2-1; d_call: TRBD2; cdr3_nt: TGTGCCTCAGCGGGAGTTTTCCATGAGCAGTTCTTC; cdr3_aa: CASAGVFHEQFF
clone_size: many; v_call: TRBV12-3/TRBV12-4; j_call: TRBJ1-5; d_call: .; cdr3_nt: TGTGCCAGCAGTAACGGACTGCTGAATCAGCCCCAGCATTTT; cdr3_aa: CASSNGLLNQPQHF
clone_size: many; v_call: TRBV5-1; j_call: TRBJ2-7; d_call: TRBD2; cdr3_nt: TGCGCCAGCAGTCTGGTTAGCGGGGCGCCGGGGGAGCAGTACTTC; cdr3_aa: CASSLVSGAPGEQYF
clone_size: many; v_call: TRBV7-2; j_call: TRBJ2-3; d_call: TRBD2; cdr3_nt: TGTGCCAGCAGCATACGGGAGGGCAACACAGATACGCAGTATTTT; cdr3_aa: CASSIREGNTDTQYF
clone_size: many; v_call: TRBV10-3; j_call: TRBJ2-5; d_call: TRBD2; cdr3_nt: TGTGCCATCAAAACGGGGACTAGCGGGAGACTCCAGACCCAGTACTTC; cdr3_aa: CAIKTGTSGRLQTQYF
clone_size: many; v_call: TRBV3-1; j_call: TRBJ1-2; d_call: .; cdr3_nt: TGTGCCAGCAGCAAGACGGACACACATGGCTACACCTTC; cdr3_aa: CASSKTDTHGYTF
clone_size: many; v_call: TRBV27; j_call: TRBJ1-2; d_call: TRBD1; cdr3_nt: TGTGCCAGCCTCGGGACAGGGTTAAACTATGGCTACACCTTC; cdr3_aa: CASLGTGLNYGYTF
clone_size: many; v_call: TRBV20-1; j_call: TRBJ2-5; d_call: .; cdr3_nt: TGCAGTGCTCGTTACCCGACAGATCAAGAGACCCAGTACTTC; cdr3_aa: CSARYPTDQETQYF
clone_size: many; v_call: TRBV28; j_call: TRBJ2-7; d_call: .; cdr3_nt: TGTGCCAGCAGGCCCAGGGGAAAGGCTGCCCACGAGCAGTACTTC; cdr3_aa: CASRPRGKAAHEQYF
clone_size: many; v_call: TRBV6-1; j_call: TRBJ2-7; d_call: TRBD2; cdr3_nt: TGTGCCAGCAATCAACTAGCGGGGAGCTCCTACGAGCAGTACTTC; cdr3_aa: CASNQLAGSSYEQYF
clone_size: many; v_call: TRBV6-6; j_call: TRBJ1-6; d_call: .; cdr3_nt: TGTGCCAGCAGTTACGCCGTGGTTTCACCCCTCCACTTT; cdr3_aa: CASSYAVVSPLHF
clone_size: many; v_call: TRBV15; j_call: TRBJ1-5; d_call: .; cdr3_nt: TGTGCCACCAGCAGGCTCCGGGGACTTAGCAATCAGCCCCAGCATTTT; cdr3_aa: CATSRLRGLSNQPQHF
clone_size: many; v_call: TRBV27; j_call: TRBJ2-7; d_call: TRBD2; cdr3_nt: TGTGCCAGCAGTTTTGTAGCGGGGGGCGAGCAGTACTTC; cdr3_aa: CASSFVAGGEQYF
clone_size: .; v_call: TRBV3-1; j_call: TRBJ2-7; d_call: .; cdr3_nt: TGTGCCAGCAGCCAAGCCCCGGGGACATCGAACGAGCAGTACTTC; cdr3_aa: CASSQAPGTSNEQYF
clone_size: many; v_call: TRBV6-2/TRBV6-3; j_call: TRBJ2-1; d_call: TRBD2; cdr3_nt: TGTGCCAGCAGTTACCCTAGCGGGGGCAAATACAATGAGCAGTTCTTC; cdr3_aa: CASSYPSGGKYNEQFF
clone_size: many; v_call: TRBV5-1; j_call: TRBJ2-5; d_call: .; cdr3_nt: TGCGCCAGCAGCTTGGATGACAGACAAGAGACCCAGTACTTC; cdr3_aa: CASSLDDRQETQYF
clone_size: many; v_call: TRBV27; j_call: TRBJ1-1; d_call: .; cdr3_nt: TGTGCCAGCGGACGATATGGCGCTGAAGCTTTCTTT; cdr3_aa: CASGRYGAEAFF
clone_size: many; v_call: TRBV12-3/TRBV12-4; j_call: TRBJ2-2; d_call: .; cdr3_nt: TGTGCCAGCAGTTCCCCAGGACGGTTAAACACCGGGGAGCTGTTTTTT; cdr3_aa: CASSSPGRLNTGELFF
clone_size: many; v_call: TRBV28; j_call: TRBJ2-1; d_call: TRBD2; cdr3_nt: TGTGCCAGCAGCCCGGCCCGGGAGGGCGGTGAGCAGTTCTTC; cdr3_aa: CASSPAREGGEQFF
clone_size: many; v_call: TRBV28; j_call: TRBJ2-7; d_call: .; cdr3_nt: TGTGCCAGCGGAAGTAGGGTTTCCTACGAGCAGTACTTC; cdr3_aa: CASGSRVSYEQYF
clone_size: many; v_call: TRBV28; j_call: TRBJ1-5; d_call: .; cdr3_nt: TGTGCCAGCAGTTTTTTGGGGGCTGGACAGCCCCAGCATTTT; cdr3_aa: CASSFLGAGQPQHF
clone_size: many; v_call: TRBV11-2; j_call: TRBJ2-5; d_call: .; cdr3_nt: TGTGCCAGCAGCTTCGGACAGAAAGAGACCCAGTACTTC; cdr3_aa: CASSFGQKETQYF
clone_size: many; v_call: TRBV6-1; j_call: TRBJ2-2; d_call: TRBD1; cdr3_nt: TGTGCCAGCAGTGCTATACAGGGGGCGTTTATCGGGGAGCTGTTTTTT; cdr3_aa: CASSAIQGAFIGELFF
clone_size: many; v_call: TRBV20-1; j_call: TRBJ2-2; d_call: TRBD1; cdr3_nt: TGCAGTGCTCAAGACAGGGTTGACGGGGAGCTGTTTTTT; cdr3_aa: CSAQDRVDGELFF
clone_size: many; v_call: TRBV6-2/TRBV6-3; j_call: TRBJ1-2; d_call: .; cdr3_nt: TGTGCCAGCAGTTATCCGGATTCGGACTATGGCTACACCTTC; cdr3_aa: CASSYPDSDYGYTF
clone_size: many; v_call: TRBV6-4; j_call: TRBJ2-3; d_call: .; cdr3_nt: TGTGCCAGCAGTGGGGGTTTAACAGATACGCAGTATTTT; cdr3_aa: CASSGGLTDTQYF
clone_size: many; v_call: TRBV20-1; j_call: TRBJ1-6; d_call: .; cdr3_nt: TGCAGTGCCCCCCCGGGGGTGGGTTCACCCCTCCACTTT; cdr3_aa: CSAPPGVGSPLHF
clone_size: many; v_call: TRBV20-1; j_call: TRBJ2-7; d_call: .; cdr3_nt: TGCAGTGCTAGTCGGGGGGCTTCCTACGAGCAGTACTTC; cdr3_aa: CSASRGASYEQYF
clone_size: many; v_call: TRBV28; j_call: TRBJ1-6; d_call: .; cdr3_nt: TGTGCCAGCAGTTTATACGGGCCAAGCAAACCCCTCCACTTT; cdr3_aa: CASSLYGPSKPLHF
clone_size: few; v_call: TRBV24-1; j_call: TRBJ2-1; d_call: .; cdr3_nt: TGTGCCACCAGTGAGAACGACGATGAGCAGTTCTTC; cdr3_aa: CATSENDDEQFF
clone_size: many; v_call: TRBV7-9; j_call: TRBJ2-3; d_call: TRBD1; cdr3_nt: TGTGCCAGCAGCCCAAGGGGGCCAGATACGCAGTATTTT; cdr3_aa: CASSPRGPDTQYF
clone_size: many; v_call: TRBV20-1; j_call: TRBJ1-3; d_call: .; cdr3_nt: TGCAGTGCTCTACAGGGTGGACGAAACACCATATATTTT; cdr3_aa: CSALQGGRNTIYF
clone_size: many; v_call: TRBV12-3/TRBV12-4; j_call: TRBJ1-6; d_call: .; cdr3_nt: TGTGCCAGCAGGCGTGACGGGATGGGTTCACCCCTCCACTTT; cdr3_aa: CASRRDGMGSPLHF
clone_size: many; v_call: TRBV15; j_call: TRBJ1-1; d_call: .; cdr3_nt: TGTGCCACCAGCAGAGATGAAAGGGTCCCTGAAGCTTTCTTT; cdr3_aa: CATSRDERVPEAFF
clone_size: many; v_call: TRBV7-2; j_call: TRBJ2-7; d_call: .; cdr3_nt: TGTGCCAGCAGCTTAGGACAGGTAATCTACGAGCAGTACTTC; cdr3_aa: CASSLGQVIYEQYF
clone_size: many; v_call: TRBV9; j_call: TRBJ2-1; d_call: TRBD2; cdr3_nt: TGTGCCAGCAGCCACTTTAGCGGGAGAGGAAGTGGTGAGCAGTTCTTC; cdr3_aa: CASSHFSGRGSGEQFF
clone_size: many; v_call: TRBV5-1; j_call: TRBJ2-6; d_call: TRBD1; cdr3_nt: TGCGCCAGCAGCTCCCGACAGGGTGACGGGGCCAACGTCCTGACTTTC; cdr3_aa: CASSSRQGDGANVLTF
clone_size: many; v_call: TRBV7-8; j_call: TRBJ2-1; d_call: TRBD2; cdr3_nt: TGTGCCAGCAGCTTATTTGCGGGAGACGTCTCCTACAATGAGCAGTTCTTC; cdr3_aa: CASSLFAGDVSYNEQFF
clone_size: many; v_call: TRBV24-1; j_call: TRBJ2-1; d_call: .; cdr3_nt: TGTGCCACCAGTGAGTATGACAGGTACAATGAGCAGTTCTTC; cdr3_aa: CATSEYDRYNEQFF
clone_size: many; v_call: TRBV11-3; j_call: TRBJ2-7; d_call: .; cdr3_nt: TGTGCCAGCAGCCGGGGGCCTACCTACGAGCAGTACTTC; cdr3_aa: CASSRGPTYEQYF
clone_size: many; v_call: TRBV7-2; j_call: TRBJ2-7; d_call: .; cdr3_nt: TGTGCCAGCAGCCCCTTCGGGCGGGTAGGCTCCTACGAGCAGTACTTC; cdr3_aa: CASSPFGRVGSYEQYF